A single sample is the source of the 25 T cell receptor beta chains below, sequenced in a study of metastatic and nonmetastatic thyroid tumors. TCRdb recomputed clones from the PCR reads via MiXCR. Of 25,000 to 30,000 clones in the sample, around 4% were seen once. No treatment of any kind had been given to any patient before thyroid surgery. The sample taken for sequencing was blood. Receptors were obtained from a male donor with papillary thyroid cancer or a benign thyroid nodule (not recorded which). Some clones in this sample may be carry-over from other donors' samples.

The genes are TRBV7-9 and TRBJ2-1; 7 bases line up with TRBD1. Germline trimming cut 1 base from V and 2 bases from J; bases unmatched to any gene: 2. CDR3 size: 15 residues. Germline V gene data show CDR1 as SEHNR and CDR2 as FQNEAQ (reference sequence). CDR3 protein: CASSLDDRAYNEQFF. The CDR3 DNA reads TGTGCCAGCAGCTTAGACGACAGGGCCTACAATGAGCAGTTCTTC.

This clone was observed a few times. The chain employs TRBV24-1 and TRBJ2-7; TRBD1 or TRBD2 may be the D gene (5 bases each). Germline assignment: CDR1 KGHDR and CDR2 SFDVKD. V was shortened by 11 bases and J by 5 bases, with 24 bases between the two germline ends. This CDR3 contains 15 residues. CDR3 amino acids: CASPEVREAVHEQYF. The CDR3 DNA sequence: TGTGCCAGTCCGGAGGTCAGGGAAGCTGTCCACGAGCAGTACTTC.

In this sample, this clone is medium-sized. The V gene is TRBV28, the J gene TRBJ2-1; 9 bases align to TRBD1. J lost 5 bases, V lost 3 bases, and 8 bases had no gene match. This CDR3 comprises 16 residues. The germline V gene has CDR1 MDHEN and CDR2 SYDVKM. The CDR3 DNA reads as TGTGCCAGCAGTTTCTGGGACAGGGTAAGACACAATGAGCAGTTCTTC. This translates into CASSFWDRVRHNEQFF.

Details on this clone: The junction does not match germline at one end; this may be a read error. V is TRBV7-2 and J is TRBJ1-5, with D unclear. The CDR3 runs to 15 residues. CDR1 SGHTA and CDR2 FQGNSA come from the germline V gene. CDR3 sequence (DNA): TGTGCCAGCAGCTTAAGGATAGGAGGAAGTCAGTCCCAGCATTTT. This encodes CASSLRIGGSQSQHF.

This rearrangement joins TRBV3-1 to TRBJ2-1; D not resolved. CDR1 and CDR2 from the germline V gene are LGHDT and YNNKEL (reference sequence). With 0 bases removed from V and 2 bases from J, the gap between germline ends came to 26 bases. The CDR3 length is 21 residues. CDR3 protein: CASSQDGWQVSRTMAYNEQFF. CDR3 sequence (DNA): TGTGCCAGCAGCCAAGACGGTTGGCAGGTTAGCCGAACTATGGCCTACAATGAGCAGTTCTTC.

The V call is TRBV6-4, the J call TRBJ2-6; D possibly matches TRBD1 or TRBD2 (5 bases each). Per the germline V gene, CDR1 is MRHNA and CDR2 is SNTAGT. V gave up 6 bases and J gave up 17 bases, with 23 bases separating them. This CDR3 is 14 amino acids long. CDR3 residues: CASRDGAGAKVMTF. Written as DNA, the CDR3 is TGTGCCAGCAGGGACGGGGCTGGGGCCAAAGTCATGACTTTC.

V is TRBV6-2 or TRBV6-3 and J is TRBJ2-1; 9 bases map to TRBD1. This CDR3 comprises 15 residues. Germline CDR1 MNHEY, CDR2 SVGEGT. J lost 5 bases, V lost 6 bases, and 8 bases had no gene match. CDR3 bases: TGTGCCAGCAGAGGGGGGACAGGGATTAACAATGAGCAGTTCTTC. It translates to CASRGGTGINNEQFF.

The table lists this clone with many counts. V usage is TRBV7-2 and J usage is TRBJ2-5; 16 nucleotides match TRBD2. The CDR3 contains 16 residues. After removal of 6 bases from V and 9 bases from J, the junction contained 10 bases not matched to a gene. Germline V gene data show CDR1 as SGHTA and CDR2 as FQGNSA. The CDR3 spells CASSQGLAGGLVSQYF. In DNA, the CDR3 is TGTGCCAGCAGTCAGGGACTAGCGGGAGGGCTCGTCTCCCAGTACTTC.

This clone was counted ten times or more. The genes are TRBV2 and TRBJ2-2; 7 nucleotides line up with TRBD2. Germline V gives CDR1 SNHLY, CDR2 FYNNEI. The CDR3 sequence is 15 residues long. V lost 7 bases to trimming and J lost 7 bases; unmatched junction nucleotides: 12. CDR3 residues: CASTFLAGEIGELFF. DNA for the CDR3: TGTGCCAGCACCTTCCTCGCGGGAGAAATCGGGGAGCTGTTTTTT.

The sample holds many counts of this clone. The chain couples TRBV20-1 to TRBJ2-2; D is possibly TRBD2 (6 bases). Trimming cost V 0 bases and J 5 bases, with 13 bases left between them. There are 15 residues in the CDR3. The V gene's germline CDR1 is DFQATT and CDR2 SNEGSKA (reference sequence). CDR3 residues: CSARDGTYLTGELFF. The CDR3 DNA sequence: TGCAGTGCTAGAGATGGGACTTACTTGACCGGGGAGCTGTTTTTT.

The chain is built from TRBV7-9 and TRBJ1-3; 9 bases agree with TRBD1. V was clipped by 4 bases and J by 6 bases; unmatched bases: 7. The germline V gene encodes CDR1 SEHNR and CDR2 FQNEAQ (reference sequence). CDR3 length: 15 residues. CDR3 protein: CASSSSGTGKNTIYF. The CDR3 DNA reads as TGTGCCAGCAGCTCCTCCGGGACAGGGAAAAACACCATATATTTT. The full variable domain, its missing parts supplied by reference TRBV7-9 and TRBJ1-3, is DTGVSQNPRHKITKRGQNVTFRCDPISEHNRLYWYRQTLGQGPEFLTYFQNEAQLEKSRLLSDRFSAERPKGSFSTLEIQRTEQGDSAMYLCASSSSGTGKNTIYFGEGSWLTVV.

This clone has only a few counts. V is TRBV27 and J is TRBJ2-7; D gene unclear. V shed 6 bases and J shed 3 bases, with 15 bases lying between them. The CDR3 is made up of 14 amino acids. Germline CDR1 MNHEY, CDR2 SMNVEV (reference sequence). The CDR3 protein is CASSKTRLIYEQYF. DNA for the CDR3: TGTGCCAGCAGCAAAACACGGTTGATCTACGAGCAGTACTTC.

This clone was counted ten times or more. The gene calls are TRBV28 and TRBJ1-1; TRBD1 matches at 9 bases. The ends lost 2 bases at V and 2 bases at J; junction bases unmatched: 9. From germline, CDR1 is MDHEN and CDR2 SYDVKM. The CDR3 is 17 residues long. CDR3 sequence: CASSLRGTGKGNTEAFF. For the CDR3, the DNA is TGTGCCAGCAGTTTAAGGGGGACAGGGAAAGGAAACACTGAAGCTTTCTTT.

This clone was seen at least ten times. The chain combines TRBV5-1 with TRBJ1-2, with TRBD1 as a possible D gene (6 bases). V lost 0 bases, J lost 6 bases, and 9 bases lay in between. The CDR3 spans 13 residues. Looked up from germline, CDR1 is SGHRS and CDR2 is YFSETQ. DNA of the CDR3: TGCGCCAGCAGCTTGGACGGACAGAATGGCTACACCTTC. This codes for CASSLDGQNGYTF. The entire variable domain, with the rest obtained from reference TRBV5-1 and TRBJ1-2, is as follows: KAGVTQTPRYLIKTRGQQVTLSCSPISGHRSVSWYQQTPGQGLQFLFEYFSETQRNKGNFPGRFSGRQFSNSRSEMNVSTLELGDSALYLCASSLDGQNGYTFGSGTRLTVV.

The V and J genes are TRBV11-3 and TRBJ1-5; possible D gene TRBD1, 5 bases. The CDR3 has 14 amino acids. Between the trimmed V and J ends, which lost 1 base and 2 bases, there was a span of 6 bases. Looked up from germline, CDR1 is SGHNT and CDR2 is YENEEA. The CDR3 is CASSLGRGNQPQHF. CDR3 DNA sequence: TGTGCCAGCAGCTTAGGCAGGGGCAATCAGCCCCAGCATTTT.

This clone was recorded at least ten times. V is TRBV2 and J is TRBJ2-1; D gene uncertain. V gave up 7 bases and J gave up 8 bases, with 15 bases separating them. Germline V gives CDR1 SNHLY, CDR2 FYNNEI. CDR3 length: 13 residues. This CDR3 reads CASNRAGYHEQFF. CDR3 DNA: TGTGCCAGCAATAGGGCAGGTTACCATGAGCAGTTCTTC.

This clone was seen many times. The rearrangement joins TRBV20-1 to TRBJ2-3; 12 bases are a match to TRBD1. The V gene's germline CDR1 is DFQATT and CDR2 SNEGSKA (reference sequence). This CDR3 spans 14 amino acids. Trimming removed 3 bases from V and 5 bases from J; junction bases left unmatched: 3. CDR3 amino acids: CSARGQGAGDTQYF. DNA for the CDR3: TGCAGTGCTAGGGGACAGGGGGCGGGAGATACGCAGTATTTT.

This clone has just a few counts. V gene TRBV20-1 combines with J gene TRBJ2-1; D is unclear. The CDR3 totals 14 residues. The germline gives CDR1 DFQATT, CDR2 SNEGSKA (reference sequence). V dropped 4 bases and J dropped 9 bases, with 19 bases sitting between them. CDR3 region: CSAIRLDKRVEQFF. As DNA, the CDR3 is TGCAGTGCTATTAGGCTGGATAAGCGAGTTGAGCAGTTCTTC.

This clone was recorded many times. The chain recombines TRBV28 with TRBJ2-7; D call uncertain. V lost 3 bases and J 2 bases, leaving 5 bases between the germline ends. This CDR3 is 12 amino acids long. Germline V gives CDR1 MDHEN, CDR2 SYDVKM. DNA of the CDR3: TGTGCCAGCAGTTTCAAACCCTACGAGCAGTACTTC. Residues: CASSFKPYEQYF.

This clone was detected ten times or more. The chain employs TRBV11-2 and TRBJ1-1, with D perhaps matching TRBD1 (5 bases). V was clipped by 3 bases and J by 6 bases, with 11 bases between them. The germline V gene encodes CDR1 SGHAT and CDR2 FQNNGV. The CDR3 is 13 residues long. The CDR3 sequence: CASSLGYRSEAFF. The DNA of the CDR3 is TGTGCCAGCAGCTTGGGGTACAGGTCTGAAGCTTTCTTT.

This rearrangement joins TRBV6-9 to TRBJ2-1; TRBD2 agrees at 11 bases. The CDR3 runs 22 residues. Trimming removed 4 bases from V and 5 bases from J; junction bases left unmatched: 25. Germline CDR1 is MNHGY and CDR2 is SVAAGI. The CDR3 DNA is TGTGCCAGCAGTTCTGACAGGGTGTCTTGGACTAGCGGGCTGATGACCAACAATGAGCAGTTCTTC. This codes for CASSSDRVSWTSGLMTNNEQFF.

This clone was observed a few times. The rearrangement uses TRBV2 and TRBJ2-7, with D perhaps assigned TRBD1 or TRBD2 (5 bases each). The closer fit of TRBJ2-5 to the DNA end suggests the J call may be wrong. Germline CDR1 and CDR2: SNHLY and FYNNEI. This CDR3 spans 14 amino acids. CDR3 DNA sequence: TGTGCCAGCACTACGGGACGGAACCAAGAGACCCAGTACTTC. Protein product: CASTTGRNQETQYF.

J is TRBJ2-5 and V is TRBV6-2 or TRBV6-3; perhaps TRBD2 as D (5 bases). The CDR3 covers 15 residues. The V gene's germline CDR1 is MNHEY and CDR2 SVGEGT. Trimming pared 0 bases from V and 2 bases from J, leaving 10 bases between. CDR3 sequence (DNA): TGTGCCAGCAGTTACTCTGCCAGCGGTCAAGAGACCCAGTACTTC. Its translation is CASSYSASGQETQYF.

The sample holds many counts of this clone. The V call is TRBV15, the J call TRBJ2-5, with a possible D match to TRBD1 (5 bases). The CDR3 runs to 14 residues. Germline CDR1 LNHNV, CDR2 YYDKDF (reference sequence). With 5 bases removed from V and 1 base from J, the gap between germline ends came to 11 bases. The CDR3 spells CATSRSGFQETQYF. For the CDR3, the DNA is TGTGCCACCAGCCGATCAGGGTTCCAAGAGACCCAGTACTTC.

The table lists this clone with many counts. The chain employs TRBV2 and TRBJ1-1, with 9 bases matching TRBD1. V lost 1 base to trimming and J lost 1 base; unmatched junction nucleotides: 10. The CDR3 has 18 amino acids. Germline V gene data show CDR1 as SNHLY and CDR2 as FYNNEI. DNA for the CDR3: TGTGCCAGCAGTGAAGGTCCGGGACAGGGCTTCGCGAACACTGAAGCTTTCTTT. Encoded protein: CASSEGPGQGFANTEAFF.